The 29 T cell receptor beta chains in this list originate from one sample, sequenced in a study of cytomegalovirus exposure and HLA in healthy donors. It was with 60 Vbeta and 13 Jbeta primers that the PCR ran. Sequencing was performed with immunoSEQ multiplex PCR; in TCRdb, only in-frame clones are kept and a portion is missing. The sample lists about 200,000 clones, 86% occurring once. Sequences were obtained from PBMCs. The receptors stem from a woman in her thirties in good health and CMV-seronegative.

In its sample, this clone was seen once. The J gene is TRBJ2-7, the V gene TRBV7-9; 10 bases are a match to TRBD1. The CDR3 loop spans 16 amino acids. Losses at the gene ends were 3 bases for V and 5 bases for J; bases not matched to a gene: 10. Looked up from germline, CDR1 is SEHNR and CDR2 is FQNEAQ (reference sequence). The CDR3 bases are TGTGCCAGCAGCTTCTCCCTGGGGACAGGGGCCCACGAGCAGTACTTC. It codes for CASSFSLGTGAHEQYF.

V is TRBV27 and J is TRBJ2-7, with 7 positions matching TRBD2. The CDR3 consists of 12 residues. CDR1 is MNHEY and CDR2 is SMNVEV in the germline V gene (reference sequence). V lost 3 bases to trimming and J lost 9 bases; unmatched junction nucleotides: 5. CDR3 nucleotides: TGTGCCAGCAGTTTGGGGGGGAGCGTGCAGTACTTC. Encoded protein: CASSLGGSVQYF.

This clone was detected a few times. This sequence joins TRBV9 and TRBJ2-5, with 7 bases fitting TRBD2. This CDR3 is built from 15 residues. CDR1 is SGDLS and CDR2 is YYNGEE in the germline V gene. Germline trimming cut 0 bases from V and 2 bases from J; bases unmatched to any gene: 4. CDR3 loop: CASSVGGLPQETQYF. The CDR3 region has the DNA TGTGCCAGCAGCGTAGGGGGACTACCTCAAGAGACCCAGTACTTC.

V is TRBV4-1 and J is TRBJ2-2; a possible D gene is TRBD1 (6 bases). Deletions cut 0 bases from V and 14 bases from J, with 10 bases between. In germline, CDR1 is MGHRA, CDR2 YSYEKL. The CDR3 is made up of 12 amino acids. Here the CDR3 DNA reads TGCGCCAGCAGCCAAGAAGGGACAACCCTGTTTTTT. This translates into CASSQEGTTLFF.

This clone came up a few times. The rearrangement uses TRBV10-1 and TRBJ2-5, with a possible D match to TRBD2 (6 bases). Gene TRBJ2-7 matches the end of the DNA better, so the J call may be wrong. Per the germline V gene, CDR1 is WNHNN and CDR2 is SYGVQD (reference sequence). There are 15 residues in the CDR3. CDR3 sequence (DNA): TGCGCCAGCAGTGAGTATTCGGGAGTGATGGGCGAGCAGTACTTC. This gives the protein CASSEYSGVMGEQYF.

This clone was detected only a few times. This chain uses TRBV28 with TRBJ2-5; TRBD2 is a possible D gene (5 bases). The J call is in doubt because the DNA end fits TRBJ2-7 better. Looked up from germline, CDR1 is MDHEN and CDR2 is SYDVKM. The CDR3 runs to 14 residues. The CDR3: CASSLIARPYEQYF. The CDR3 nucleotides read TGTGCCAGCAGTTTAATAGCGCGTCCCTACGAGCAGTACTTC.

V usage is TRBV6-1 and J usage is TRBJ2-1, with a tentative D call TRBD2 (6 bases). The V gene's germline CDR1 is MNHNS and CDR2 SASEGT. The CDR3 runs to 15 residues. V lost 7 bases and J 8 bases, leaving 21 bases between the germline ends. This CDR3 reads CASKDAGTFADEQFF. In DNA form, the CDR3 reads TGTGCCAGCAAAGACGCGGGGACCTTCGCTGATGAGCAGTTCTTC.

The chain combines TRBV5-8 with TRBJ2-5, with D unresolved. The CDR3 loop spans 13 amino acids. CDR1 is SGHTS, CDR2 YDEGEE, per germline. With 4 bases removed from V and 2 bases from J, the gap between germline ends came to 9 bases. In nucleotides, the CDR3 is TGTGCCAGCAGCCACCAGAATCAAGAGACCCAGTACTTC. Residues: CASSHQNQETQYF.

The CDR3, as DNA: TGTGCCAGCAGCCCAACTCATAGGGGGGGGCCGAGCTCCTACGAGCAGTACTTC. It yields the protein CASSPTHRGGPSSYEQYF. The gene calls are TRBV7-2 and TRBJ2-7, with a possible D match to TRBD2 (7 bases). The CDR3 totals 18 residues. Germline assignment: CDR1 SGHTA and CDR2 FQGNSA. Trimming took 5 bases from V and 0 from J, leaving 23 bases between them.

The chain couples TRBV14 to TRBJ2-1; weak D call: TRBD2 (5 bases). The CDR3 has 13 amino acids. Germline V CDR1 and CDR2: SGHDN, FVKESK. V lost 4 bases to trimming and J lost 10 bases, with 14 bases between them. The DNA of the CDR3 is TGTGCCAGCAGCCCAGTAGACTATCGGGAGCAGTTCTTC. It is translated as CASSPVDYREQFF.

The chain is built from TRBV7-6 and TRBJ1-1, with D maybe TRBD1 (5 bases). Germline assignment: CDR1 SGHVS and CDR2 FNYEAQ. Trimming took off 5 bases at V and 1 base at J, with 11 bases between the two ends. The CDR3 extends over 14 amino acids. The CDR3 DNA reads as TGTGCCAGCAGCCCGGGACTTAAGAACACTGAAGCTTTCTTT. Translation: CASSPGLKNTEAFF.

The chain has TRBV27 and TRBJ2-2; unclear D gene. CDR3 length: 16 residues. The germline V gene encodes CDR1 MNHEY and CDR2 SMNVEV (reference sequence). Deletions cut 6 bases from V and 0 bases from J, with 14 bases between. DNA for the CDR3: TGTGCCAGCAGCCCCCGTTTCTTAGCGAACACCGGGGAGCTGTTTTTT. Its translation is CASSPRFLANTGELFF.

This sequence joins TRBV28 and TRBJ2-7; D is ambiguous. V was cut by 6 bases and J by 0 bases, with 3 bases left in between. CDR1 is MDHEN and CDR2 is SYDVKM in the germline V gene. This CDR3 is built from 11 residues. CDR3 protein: CASRASYEQYF. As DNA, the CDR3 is TGTGCCAGCAGGGCCTCCTACGAGCAGTACTTC. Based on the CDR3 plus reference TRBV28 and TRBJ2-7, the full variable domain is DVKVTQSSRYLVKRTGEKVFLECVQDMDHENMFWYRQDPGLGLRLIYFSYDVKMKEKGDIPEGYSVSREKKERFSLILESASTNQTSMYLCASRASYEQYFGPGTRLTVT.

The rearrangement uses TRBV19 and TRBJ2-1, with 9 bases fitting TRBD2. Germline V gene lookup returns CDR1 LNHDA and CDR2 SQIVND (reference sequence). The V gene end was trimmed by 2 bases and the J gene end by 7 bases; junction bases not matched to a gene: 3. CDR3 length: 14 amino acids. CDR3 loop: CASSIRSGRNEQFF. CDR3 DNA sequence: TGTGCCAGTAGTATAAGGAGCGGGAGGAATGAGCAGTTCTTC.

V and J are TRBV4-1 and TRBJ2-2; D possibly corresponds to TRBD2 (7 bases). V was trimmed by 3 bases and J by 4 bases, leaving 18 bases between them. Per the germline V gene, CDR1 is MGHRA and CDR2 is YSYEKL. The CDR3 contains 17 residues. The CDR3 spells CASSHQGGGGGTGELFF. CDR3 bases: TGCGCCAGCAGCCACCAAGGAGGGGGGGGTGGCACCGGGGAGCTGTTTTTT.

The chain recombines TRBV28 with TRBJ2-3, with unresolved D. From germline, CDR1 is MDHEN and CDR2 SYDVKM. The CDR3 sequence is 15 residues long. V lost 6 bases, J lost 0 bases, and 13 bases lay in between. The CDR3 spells CASRGLTPSTDTQYF. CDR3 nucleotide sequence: TGTGCCAGCAGAGGCTTGACACCCAGCACAGATACGCAGTATTTT.

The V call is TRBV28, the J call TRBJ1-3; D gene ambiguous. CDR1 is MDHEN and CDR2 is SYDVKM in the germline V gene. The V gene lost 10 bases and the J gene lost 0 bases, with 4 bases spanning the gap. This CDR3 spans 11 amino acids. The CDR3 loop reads CATISGNTIYF. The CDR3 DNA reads TGTGCCACCATCTCTGGAAACACCATATATTTT.

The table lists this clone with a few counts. CDR3 in amino acids: CASSLAKSRGYTF. The CDR3 coding sequence is TGTGCCAGCAGCTTAGCGAAAAGCCGGGGCTACACCTTC. V is TRBV7-8 and J is TRBJ1-2; no firm D call. The CDR3 totals 13 residues. The germline V gene encodes CDR1 SGHVS and CDR2 FQNEAQ. V was pared by 0 bases and J by 8 bases, with 10 bases between.

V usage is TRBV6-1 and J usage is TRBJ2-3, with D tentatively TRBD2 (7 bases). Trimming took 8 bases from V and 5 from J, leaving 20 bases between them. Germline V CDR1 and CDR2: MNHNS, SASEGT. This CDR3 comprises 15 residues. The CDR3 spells CASGSLAGALDTQYF. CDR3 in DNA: TGTGCCAGCGGCTCCCTCGCGGGGGCATTAGATACGCAGTATTTT.

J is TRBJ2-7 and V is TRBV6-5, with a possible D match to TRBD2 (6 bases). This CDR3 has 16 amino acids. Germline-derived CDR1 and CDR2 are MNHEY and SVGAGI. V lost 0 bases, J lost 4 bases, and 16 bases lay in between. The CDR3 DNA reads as TGTGCCAGCAGTTACTCGACCGGGACTGCGGTATACGAGCAGTACTTC. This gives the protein CASSYSTGTAVYEQYF.

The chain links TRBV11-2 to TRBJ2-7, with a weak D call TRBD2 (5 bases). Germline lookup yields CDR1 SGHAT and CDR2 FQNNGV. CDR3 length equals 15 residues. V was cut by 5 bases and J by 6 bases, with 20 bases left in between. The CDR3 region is CASSVTRAVNGEQYF. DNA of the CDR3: TGTGCCAGCAGCGTCACGCGGGCCGTCAACGGCGAGCAGTACTTC.

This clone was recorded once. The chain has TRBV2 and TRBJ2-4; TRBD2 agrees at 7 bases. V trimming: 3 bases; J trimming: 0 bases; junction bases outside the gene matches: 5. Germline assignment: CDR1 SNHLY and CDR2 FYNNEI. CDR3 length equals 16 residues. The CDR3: CASSEGLPVAKNIQYF. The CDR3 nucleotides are TGTGCCAGCAGTGAGGGACTACCCGTAGCCAAAAACATTCAGTACTTC.

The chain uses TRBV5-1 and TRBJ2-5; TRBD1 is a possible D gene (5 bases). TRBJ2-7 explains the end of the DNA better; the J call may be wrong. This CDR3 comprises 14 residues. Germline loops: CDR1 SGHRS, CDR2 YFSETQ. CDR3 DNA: TGCGCCAGCAGCTTGTCAGGGATGGCCTACGAGCAGTACTTC. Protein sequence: CASSLSGMAYEQYF.

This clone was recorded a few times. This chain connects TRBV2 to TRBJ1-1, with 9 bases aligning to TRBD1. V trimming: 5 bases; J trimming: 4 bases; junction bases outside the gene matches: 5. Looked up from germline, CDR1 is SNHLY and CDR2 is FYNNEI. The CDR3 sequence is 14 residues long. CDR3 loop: CASSNTGGLTEAFF. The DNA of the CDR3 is TGTGCCAGCAGTAATACAGGGGGCCTCACTGAAGCTTTCTTT.

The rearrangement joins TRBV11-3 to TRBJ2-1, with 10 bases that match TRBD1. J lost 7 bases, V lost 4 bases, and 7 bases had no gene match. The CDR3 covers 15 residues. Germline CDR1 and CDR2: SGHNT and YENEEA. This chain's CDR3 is CASSSTGTGDNEQFF. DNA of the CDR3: TGTGCCAGCAGCTCAACCGGGACAGGGGATAATGAGCAGTTCTTC.

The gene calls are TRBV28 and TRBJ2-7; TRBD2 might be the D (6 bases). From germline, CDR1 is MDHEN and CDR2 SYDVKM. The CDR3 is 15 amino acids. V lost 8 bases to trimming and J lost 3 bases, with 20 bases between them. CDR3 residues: CASRPGARDLYEQYF. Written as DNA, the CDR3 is TGTGCCAGCCGTCCCGGGGCGCGGGACCTCTACGAGCAGTACTTC.

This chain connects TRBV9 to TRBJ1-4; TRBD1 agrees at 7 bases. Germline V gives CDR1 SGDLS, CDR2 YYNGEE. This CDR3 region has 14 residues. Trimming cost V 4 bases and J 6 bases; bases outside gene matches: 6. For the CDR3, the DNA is TGTGCCAGCAGCCCGGGGACAGAAGATGAAAAACTGTTTTTT. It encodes CASSPGTEDEKLFF.

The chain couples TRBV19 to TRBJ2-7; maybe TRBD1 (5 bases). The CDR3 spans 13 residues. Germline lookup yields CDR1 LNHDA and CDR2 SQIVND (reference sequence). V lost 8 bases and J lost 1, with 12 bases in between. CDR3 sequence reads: CASSSGRSYEQYF. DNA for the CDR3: TGTGCCAGTTCTTCAGGGCGGTCCTACGAGCAGTACTTC.

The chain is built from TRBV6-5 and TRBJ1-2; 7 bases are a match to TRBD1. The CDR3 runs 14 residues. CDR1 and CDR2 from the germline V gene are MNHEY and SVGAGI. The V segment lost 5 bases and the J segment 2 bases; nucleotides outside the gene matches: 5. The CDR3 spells CASSPRGKNYGYTF. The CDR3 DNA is TGTGCCAGCAGTCCCAGGGGGAAGAACTATGGCTACACCTTC.